This is a list of T cell receptor beta chains from one sample in a study of T cell changes during pregnancy in multiple sclerosis. Repertoires were generated with immunoSEQ multiplex PCR, while TCRdb's copy carries only in-frame clones and drops some. The sample carries around 57,000 clones, 89% recorded once. Here the sequenced sample was peripheral blood, taken in the first trimester of pregnancy. All receptors come from a female donor with multiple sclerosis, enrolled in a pregnancy study. The CDR3 runs from the conserved cysteine through the conserved F or W. Each record gives: V gene, CDR3 length, clone size, J gene, CDR3 protein. Clone size is not always given. Where it is, it says once, few, many or a class for expanded clones.

V: TRBV27
length: 12
size: .
J: TRBJ2-1
CDR3: CASSLTGAEQFF

V: TRBV4-1
length: 19
size: .
J: TRBJ2-6
CDR3: CASSQGRDRVPSGANVLTF

V: TRBV14
length: 13
size: few
J: TRBJ1-1
CDR3: CASSLVRVSEAFF

V: TRBV5-1
length: 14
size: .
J: TRBJ2-5
CDR3: CASSLETAQETQYF

V: TRBV19
length: 15
size: .
J: TRBJ1-1
CDR3: CASSLRQVPGTEAFF

V: TRBV11-2
length: 15
size: .
J: TRBJ2-1
CDR3: CASSPQRDSYNEQFF

V: TRBV4-3
length: 14
size: once
J: TRBJ2-1
CDR3: CASSQAVKGGEQFF

V: TRBV5-1
length: 14
size: .
J: TRBJ2-5
CDR3: CATTPGGTQETQYF

V: TRBV9
length: 13
size: .
J: TRBJ1-1
CDR3: CASSDRTASEAFF

V: TRBV11-1
length: 15
size: .
J: TRBJ1-2
CDR3: CASSLDSPKTSGYTF